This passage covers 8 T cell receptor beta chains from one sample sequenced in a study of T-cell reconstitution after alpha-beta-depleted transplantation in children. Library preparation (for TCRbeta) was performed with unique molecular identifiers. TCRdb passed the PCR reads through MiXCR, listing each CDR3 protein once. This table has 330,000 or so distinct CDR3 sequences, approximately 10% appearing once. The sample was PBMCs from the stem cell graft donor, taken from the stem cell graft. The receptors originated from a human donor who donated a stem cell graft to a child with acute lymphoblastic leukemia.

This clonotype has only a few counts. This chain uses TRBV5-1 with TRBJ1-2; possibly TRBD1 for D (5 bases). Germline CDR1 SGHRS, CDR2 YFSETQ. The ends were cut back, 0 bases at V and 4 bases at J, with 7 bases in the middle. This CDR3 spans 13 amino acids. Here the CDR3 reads CASSLETAYGYTF. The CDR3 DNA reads TGCGCCAGCAGCTTGGAGACAGCCTATGGCTACACCTTC.

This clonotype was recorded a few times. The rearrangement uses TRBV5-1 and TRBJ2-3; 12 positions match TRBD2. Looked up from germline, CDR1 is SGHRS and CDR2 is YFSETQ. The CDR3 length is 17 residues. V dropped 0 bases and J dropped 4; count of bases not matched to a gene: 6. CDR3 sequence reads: CASSLATSGRFADTQYF. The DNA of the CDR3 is TGCGCCAGCAGCTTGGCCACTAGCGGGAGGTTCGCAGATACGCAGTATTTT.

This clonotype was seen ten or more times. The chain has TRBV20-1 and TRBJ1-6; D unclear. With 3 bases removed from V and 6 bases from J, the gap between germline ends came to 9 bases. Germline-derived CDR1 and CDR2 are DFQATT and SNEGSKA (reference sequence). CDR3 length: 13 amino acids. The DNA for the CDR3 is TGCAGTGCTAGGGATGGTCCTAATTCACCCCTCCACTTT. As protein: CSARDGPNSPLHF.

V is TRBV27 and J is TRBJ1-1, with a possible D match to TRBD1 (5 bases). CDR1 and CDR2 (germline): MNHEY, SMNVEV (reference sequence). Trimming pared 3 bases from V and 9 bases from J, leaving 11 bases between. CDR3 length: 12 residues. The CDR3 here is CASSFSGGKAFF. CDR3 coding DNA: TGTGCCAGCAGTTTTTCGGGGGGGAAAGCTTTCTTT.

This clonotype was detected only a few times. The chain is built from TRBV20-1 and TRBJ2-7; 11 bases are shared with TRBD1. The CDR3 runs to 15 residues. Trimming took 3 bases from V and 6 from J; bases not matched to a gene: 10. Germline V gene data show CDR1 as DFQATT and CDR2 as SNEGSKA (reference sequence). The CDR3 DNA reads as TGCAGTGCTAGTTTGGACAGGGGGCTCAACCCCGAGCAGTACTTC. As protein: CSASLDRGLNPEQYF.

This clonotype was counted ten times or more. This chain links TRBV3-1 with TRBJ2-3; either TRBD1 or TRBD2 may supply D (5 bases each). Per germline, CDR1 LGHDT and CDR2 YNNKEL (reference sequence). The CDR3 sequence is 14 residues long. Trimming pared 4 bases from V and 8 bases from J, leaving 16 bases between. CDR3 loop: CASSPQGFGGTQYF. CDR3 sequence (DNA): TGTGCCAGCAGCCCCCAGGGATTTGGGGGTACGCAGTATTTT.

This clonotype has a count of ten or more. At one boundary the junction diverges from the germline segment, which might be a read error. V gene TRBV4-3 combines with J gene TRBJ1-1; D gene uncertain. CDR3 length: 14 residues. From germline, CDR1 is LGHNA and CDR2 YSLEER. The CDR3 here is CPSSQVRVDTEAFF. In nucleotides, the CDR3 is TGCCCCAGCAGCCAGGTCAGAGTGGACACTGAAGCTTTCTTT.

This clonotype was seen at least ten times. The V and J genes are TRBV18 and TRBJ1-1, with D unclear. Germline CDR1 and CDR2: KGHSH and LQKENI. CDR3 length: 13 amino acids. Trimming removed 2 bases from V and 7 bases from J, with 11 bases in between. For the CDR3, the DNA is TGTGCCAGCTCACCAATCGGGTCCAATGAAGCTTTCTTT. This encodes CASSPIGSNEAFF. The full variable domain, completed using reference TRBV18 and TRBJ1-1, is NAGVMQNPRHLVRRRGQEARLRCSPMKGHSHVYWYRQLPEEGLKFMVYLQKENIIDESGMPKERFSAEFPKEGPSILRIQQVVRGDSAAYFCASSPIGSNEAFFGQGTRLTVV.